The next 25 T cell receptor beta chains were all read from a single sample in a study of PD-1 blockade in mismatch repair-deficient tumors. TCRdb's copy holds only in-frame clones and misses some; the assay was immunoSEQ multiplex PCR. Among around 100,000 clones, 65% to 80% were seen once, and the ten largest hold about 4.5%. Sequencing used peripheral blood, obtained more than 58 weeks after starting pembrolizumab. These receptors all come from an adult with mismatch repair-deficient cancer.

The table lists this clone with a few counts. The rearrangement links TRBV5-4 to TRBJ1-2, with 10 bases fitting TRBD1. The V gene's germline CDR1 is SGHNT and CDR2 YYREEE (reference sequence). Trimming took 0 bases from V and 7 from J; bases not matched to a gene: 0. The CDR3 loop spans 13 amino acids. The DNA of the CDR3 is TGTGCCAGCAGCTTGGGACAGGGGGCTGGCTACACCTTC. This codes for CASSLGQGAGYTF.

CDR3 coding DNA: TGTGCCAGCAGCGTAGGAGGGGGGGCGAGTAGGGAGACCCAGTACTTC. The encoded protein is CASSVGGGASRETQYF. V is TRBV9 and J is TRBJ2-5, with D possibly TRBD2 on 7 matching bases. Trimming left V 0 bases short and J 5 bases short, with 17 bases between. In germline, CDR1 is SGDLS, CDR2 YYNGEE. The CDR3 loop spans 16 amino acids. The whole variable domain, filled in from reference TRBV9 and TRBJ2-5, reads DSGVTQTPKHLITATGQRVTLRCSPRSGDLSVYWYQQSLDQGLQFLIQYYNGEERAKGNILERFSAQQFPDLHSELNLSSLELGDSALYFCASSVGGGASRETQYFGPGTRLLVL.

The chain uses TRBV7-3 and TRBJ1-5; the D gene is possibly TRBD1 (6 bases). V lost 5 bases and J lost 2, with 13 bases in between. From germline, CDR1 is SGHTA and CDR2 FQGTGA. This CDR3 spans 15 amino acids. CDR3 amino acids: CASSPGGARNQPQHF. CDR3 nucleotide sequence: TGTGCCAGCAGCCCCGGGGGGGCTCGCAATCAGCCCCAGCATTTT.

The chain employs TRBV15 and TRBJ1-5; the match to TRBD1 covers 9 bases. Looked up from germline, CDR1 is LNHNV and CDR2 is YYDKDF (reference sequence). The CDR3 is 15 amino acids. The V gene end was trimmed by 0 bases and the J gene end by 4 bases; junction bases not matched to a gene: 1. In DNA form, the CDR3 reads TGTGCCACCAGCAGAGATGGGACAGGGAATCAGCCCCAGCATTTT. This encodes CATSRDGTGNQPQHF.

The V and J genes are TRBV7-2 and TRBJ2-5, with 7 nucleotides matching TRBD2. CDR1 is SGHTA and CDR2 is FQGNSA in the germline V gene. The CDR3 totals 15 residues. Trimming cost V 3 bases and J 5 bases; bases outside gene matches: 9. The CDR3: CASSLGGRRDETQYF. The CDR3 coding sequence is TGTGCCAGCAGCTTGGGCGGGAGACGGGATGAGACCCAGTACTTC.

J is TRBJ2-1 and V is TRBV6-6; 8 positions agree with TRBD1. Per germline, CDR1 MNHNY and CDR2 SVGAGI (reference sequence). This CDR3 has 15 residues. V lost 6 bases, J lost 4 bases, and 8 bases stayed unmatched. The CDR3 nucleotides are TGTGCCAGCAGAAAAACAGGGGGGAAATACAATGAGCAGTTCTTC. It translates to CASRKTGGKYNEQFF.

This chain connects TRBV6-5 to TRBJ1-2, with D maybe TRBD1 (6 bases). Trimming removed 8 bases at V and 2 bases at J, with 18 bases between. Germline V lookup: CDR1 MNHEY, CDR2 SVGAGI. The CDR3 length is 15 residues. CDR3 in amino acids: CASGTSFSFNYGYTF. CDR3 in DNA: TGTGCCAGCGGGACAAGTTTCTCGTTCAACTATGGCTACACCTTC.

The chain links TRBV7-9 to TRBJ1-4; 9 positions agree with TRBD1. This CDR3 comprises 15 residues. Germline trimming cut 4 bases from V and 3 bases from J; bases unmatched to any gene: 3. Germline V gene data show CDR1 as SEHNR and CDR2 as FQNEAQ (reference sequence). CDR3 region: CASSSTGGSNEKLFF. CDR3 in DNA: TGTGCCAGCAGCTCGACAGGGGGTTCTAATGAAAAACTGTTTTTT.

About this clone: At one boundary the junction diverges from the germline segment, which might be a read error. The chain combines TRBV14 with TRBJ1-1; TRBD1 might be the D (6 bases). From germline, CDR1 is SGHDN and CDR2 FVKESK. The CDR3 sequence is 15 residues long. For the CDR3, the DNA is TGTGCCAGCAGCAAAGAGCGGGGGGCGAGCACTGAAGCTTTCTTT. Amino acid sequence: CASSKERGASTEAFF.

J is TRBJ1-2 and V is TRBV11-3; tentatively, D is TRBD1 (5 bases). This CDR3 is 14 amino acids long. Germline V lookup: CDR1 SGHNT, CDR2 YENEEA. Trimming left V 5 bases short and J 5 bases short, with 15 bases between. The CDR3 is CASSQDSAGYGYTF. CDR3 sequence (DNA): TGTGCCAGCAGCCAAGACAGTGCGGGGTATGGCTACACCTTC.

The CDR3 protein is CATSREVASNQPQHF. The CDR3 nucleotides are TGTGCCACCAGCAGAGAGGTGGCCTCAAATCAGCCCCAGCATTTT. J is TRBJ1-5 and V is TRBV15, with D unresolved. V was pared by 0 bases and J by 4 bases, with 10 bases between. Germline V gives CDR1 LNHNV, CDR2 YYDKDF (reference sequence). The CDR3 covers 15 residues.

The V call is TRBV2, the J call TRBJ2-1, with D perhaps matching TRBD2 (6 bases). Germline values: CDR1 SNHLY, CDR2 FYNNEI. CDR3 length: 14 amino acids. V was cut by 6 bases and J by 0 bases, with 9 bases left in between. The CDR3 nucleotides are TGTGCCAGCAGATCGACTAGCTCCTACAATGAGCAGTTCTTC. Translated: CASRSTSSYNEQFF.

The rearrangement uses TRBV30 and TRBJ2-2; tentatively, D is TRBD1 (5 bases). Germline assignment: CDR1 GTSNPN and CDR2 SVGIG (reference sequence). Trimming took off 8 bases at V and 0 bases at J, with 10 bases between the two ends. The CDR3 is 13 amino acids. The CDR3 sequence: CATGPPNTGELFF. The CDR3 coding sequence is TGTGCCACAGGACCGCCGAACACCGGGGAGCTGTTTTTT.

The rearrangement joins TRBV7-2 to TRBJ2-1; TRBD2 aligns across 9 bases. The CDR3 is 17 residues long. V lost 2 bases and J lost 3; bases outside the gene matches: 8. Germline V gene data show CDR1 as SGHTA and CDR2 as FQGNSA. CDR3 loop: CASSLLASGTHYNEQFF. The CDR3 coding sequence is TGTGCCAGCAGCTTATTGGCTAGCGGGACTCACTACAATGAGCAGTTCTTC.

The CDR3 DNA follows: TGTGCCAGTAGTCCGACTAGCGGCAACTACGAGCAGTACTTC. It yields the protein CASSPTSGNYEQYF. J is TRBJ2-7 and V is TRBV19; the match to TRBD2 covers 9 bases. V shed 5 bases and J 3 bases; nucleotides not matched to a gene: 5. Germline CDR1 reads LNHDA; CDR2 reads SQIVND (reference sequence). The CDR3 totals 14 residues.

The chain links TRBV7-6 to TRBJ1-3, with D hard to call. CDR3 size: 15 residues. Looked up from germline, CDR1 is SGHVS and CDR2 is FNYEAQ. The V end lost 2 bases, the J end lost 0 bases, and 8 bases lay between the germline ends. The chain's CDR3 is CASSLSGSSGNTIYF. The DNA of the CDR3 is TGTGCCAGCAGCTTATCGGGAAGCTCTGGAAACACCATATATTTT.

The V and J genes are TRBV19 and TRBJ2-5; the D gene could be TRBD1 or TRBD2 (5 bases each). The length of the CDR3 is 15 residues. V was cut by 5 bases and J by 5 bases, with 18 bases left in between. Germline CDR1 is LNHDA and CDR2 is SQIVND (reference sequence). The CDR3: CASSVSRGSVETQYF. The CDR3 nucleotides read TGTGCCAGTAGTGTGTCCCGGGGCTCGGTTGAGACCCAGTACTTC.

This clone was seen a handful of times. The V and J genes are TRBV9 and TRBJ2-1, with unresolved D. The CDR3 runs 12 residues. Trimming cost V 3 bases and J 8 bases, with 9 bases left between them. The V gene's germline CDR1 is SGDLS and CDR2 YYNGEE. The CDR3, as DNA: TGTGCCAGCAGCGGAGACGCAGATGAGCAGTTCTTC. Translating gives CASSGDADEQFF. Drawing the rest from reference TRBV9 and TRBJ2-1, the complete variable domain is DSGVTQTPKHLITATGQRVTLRCSPRSGDLSVYWYQQSLDQGLQFLIQYYNGEERAKGNILERFSAQQFPDLHSELNLSSLELGDSALYFCASSGDADEQFFGPGTRLTVL.

This CDR3 is CASSPFSSGRYYEQYF. For the CDR3, the DNA is TGTGCCAGCAGCCCATTTTCTAGCGGGAGATACTACGAGCAGTACTTC. This sequence joins TRBV7-9 and TRBJ2-7, with 10 bases fitting TRBD2. The CDR3 is made up of 16 amino acids. Unmatched junction bases numbered 10, after V lost 5 bases and J lost 3 bases. Germline V lookup: CDR1 SEHNR, CDR2 FQNEAQ (reference sequence).

J is TRBJ1-1 and V is TRBV5-6; D remains ambiguous. This CDR3 has 12 amino acids. CDR1 is SGHDT, CDR2 YYEEEE, per germline. V dropped 0 bases and J dropped 11 bases, with 11 bases sitting between them. CDR3 protein: CASSLVRGDAFF. CDR3 sequence (DNA): TGTGCCAGCAGCTTGGTCCGGGGAGATGCTTTCTTT.

V is TRBV6-1 and J is TRBJ2-5; TRBD1 might be the D (6 bases). Trimming stripped 4 bases from V and 1 base from J, with 16 bases between. Germline V gives CDR1 MNHNS, CDR2 SASEGT. This CDR3 contains 16 residues. In nucleotides, the CDR3 is TGTGCCAGCAGTGGTCGACAGGCTATCCCCCAAGAGACCCAGTACTTC. Residues: CASSGRQAIPQETQYF.

This chain connects TRBV28 to TRBJ1-5, with D possibly TRBD1 on 6 matching bases. CDR1 MDHEN and CDR2 SYDVKM come from the germline V gene. This CDR3 is 16 amino acids long. V lost 3 bases, J lost 5 bases, and 17 bases lay in between. The CDR3 region is CASSFSSVGGHQPQHF. The DNA for the CDR3 is TGTGCCAGCAGTTTCTCGTCCGTTGGGGGGCATCAGCCCCAGCATTTT.

This chain's CDR3 is CASQDGVDRYF. In DNA form, the CDR3 reads TGTGCCAGCCAAGACGGCGTCGATAGGTACTTC. The J gene is TRBJ2-5, the V gene TRBV25-1; no firm D call. The germline V gene encodes CDR1 MGHDK and CDR2 SYGVNS. The CDR3 is 11 amino acids. V was shortened by 8 bases and J by 13 bases, with 17 bases between the two germline ends.

The sample holds one count of this clone. This sequence joins TRBV28 and TRBJ1-1; D possibly corresponds to TRBD1 (6 bases). The CDR3 runs to 17 residues. V was cut by 5 bases and J by 0 bases, with 19 bases left in between. CDR1 and CDR2 (germline): MDHEN, SYDVKM. CDR3 protein: CASSEILTGYMNTEAFF. The CDR3 coding sequence is TGTGCCAGCAGTGAAATACTGACAGGCTACATGAACACTGAAGCTTTCTTT.

The chain couples TRBV5-4 to TRBJ2-1; perhaps TRBD2 as D (6 bases). This CDR3 spans 15 amino acids. V lost 5 bases and J 7 bases, leaving 19 bases between the germline ends. From germline, CDR1 is SGHNT and CDR2 YYREEE (reference sequence). The CDR3 reads CASSPAGQNSNEQFF. CDR3 bases: TGTGCCAGCAGTCCGGCGGGGCAGAATTCGAATGAGCAGTTCTTC.